This T cell receptor (beta chain) was observed in a study of identical twins. Germline lookup yields CDR1 DFQATT and CDR2 SNEGSKA (reference sequence). The V segment lost 6 bases and the J segment 4 bases; nucleotides outside the gene matches: 11. The CDR3 is made up of 15 amino acids. General study results and limits: Out-of-frame beta chain sequences displayed weaker excess sharing between twins.

TCRdb itself ran the 5' RACE reads through MiXCR, one entry per CDR3 protein. The table lists 400,000 to 600,000 distinct CDR3 sequences, approximately 20% of them singletons. Concerning this clonotype itself: Its antigen is still unknown.

These records were also assigned to another study, of yellow fever vaccine responses in identical twins.

V is TRBV20-1 and J is TRBJ2-3; 9 bases match TRBD1. The sequence came from a woman younger than 30 in good health. The sample taken for sequencing was CD4+ T cells sorted from blood. CDR3 DNA: TGCAGTGCAGATTCCGGACAGGGGAGACCAGATACGCAGTATTTT. This gives the protein CSADSGQGRPDTQYF.